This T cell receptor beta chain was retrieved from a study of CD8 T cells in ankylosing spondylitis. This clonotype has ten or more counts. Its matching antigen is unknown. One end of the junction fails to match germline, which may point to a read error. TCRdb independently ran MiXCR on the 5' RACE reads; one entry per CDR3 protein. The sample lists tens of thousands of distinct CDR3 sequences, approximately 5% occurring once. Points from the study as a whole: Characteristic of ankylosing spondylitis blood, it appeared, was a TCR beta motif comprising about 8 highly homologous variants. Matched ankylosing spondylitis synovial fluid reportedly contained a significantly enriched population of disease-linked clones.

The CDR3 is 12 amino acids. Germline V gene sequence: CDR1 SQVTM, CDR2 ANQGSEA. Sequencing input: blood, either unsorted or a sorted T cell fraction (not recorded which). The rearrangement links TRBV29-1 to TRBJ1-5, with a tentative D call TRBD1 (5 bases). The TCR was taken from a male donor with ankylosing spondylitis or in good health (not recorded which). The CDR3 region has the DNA TGCAGCGTTGGAGGGGCCAATCACCCCCAGCATTTT. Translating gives CSVGGANHPQHF.